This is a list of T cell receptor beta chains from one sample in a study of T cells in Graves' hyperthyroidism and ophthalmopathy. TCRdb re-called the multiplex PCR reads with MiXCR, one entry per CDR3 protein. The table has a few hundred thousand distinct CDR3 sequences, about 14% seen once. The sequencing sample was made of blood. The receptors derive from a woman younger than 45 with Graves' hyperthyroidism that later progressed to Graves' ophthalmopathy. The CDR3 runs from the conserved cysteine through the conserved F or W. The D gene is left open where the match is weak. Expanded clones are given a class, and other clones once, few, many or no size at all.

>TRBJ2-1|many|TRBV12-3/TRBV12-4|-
CASSLRAGRSAKFF
TGTGCCAGCAGTTTAAGAGCGGGTCGGTCCGCGAAGTTCTTC
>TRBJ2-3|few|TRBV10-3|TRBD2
CAISVSSGSTDTQYF
TGTGCCATCAGTGTTAGTAGCGGGAGCACAGATACGCAGTATTTT
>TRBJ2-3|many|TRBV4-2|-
CASSPGEGNTDTQYF
TGTGCCAGCAGCCCCGGAGAGGGAAACACAGATACGCAGTATTTT
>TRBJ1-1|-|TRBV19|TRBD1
CASSILDRTWGGNTEAFF
TGTGCCAGTAGTATATTGGACAGGACTTGGGGCGGGAACACTGAAGCTTTCTTT
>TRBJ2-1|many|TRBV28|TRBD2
CASIPWRGSYNEQFF
TGTGCCAGCATTCCCTGGCGGGGGTCCTACAATGAGCAGTTCTTC
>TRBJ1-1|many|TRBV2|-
CASSARTSMNTEAFF
TGTGCCAGCAGTGCGAGGACCAGCATGAACACTGAAGCTTTCTTT
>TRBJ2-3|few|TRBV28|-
CASSRLTAFSTDTQYF
TGTGCCAGCAGCAGACTGACGGCGTTTAGCACAGATACGCAGTATTTT
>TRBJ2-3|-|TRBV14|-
CASSQERTSTDTQYF
TGTGCCAGCAGCCAAGAGCGGACAAGCACAGATACGCAGTATTTT
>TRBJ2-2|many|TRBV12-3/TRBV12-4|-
CASSPQAGELFF
TGTGCCAGCAGTCCTCAGGCCGGGGAGCTGTTTTTT
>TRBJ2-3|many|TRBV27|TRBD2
CASMPLAGPAHTQYF
TGTGCCAGCATGCCGCTAGCGGGACCAGCCCATACGCAGTATTTT
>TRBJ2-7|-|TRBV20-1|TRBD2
CSARRTSGTYEQYF
TGCAGTGCTCGGCGGACTAGCGGAACCTACGAGCAGTACTTC
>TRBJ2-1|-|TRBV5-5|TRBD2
CASSTLGGGSYNEQFF
TGTGCCAGCAGCACCCTTGGCGGGGGCTCCTACAATGAGCAGTTCTTC
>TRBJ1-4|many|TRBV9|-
CASSAEAGGTFEKLFF
TGTGCCAGCAGCGCCGAAGCGGGAGGGACCTTTGAAAAACTGTTTTTT
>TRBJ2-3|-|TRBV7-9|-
CASSLDLVPLTDTQYF
TGTGCCAGCAGCTTAGATTTAGTACCTTTGACAGATACGCAGTATTTT
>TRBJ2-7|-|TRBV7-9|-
CASSLALTYWEQYF
TGTGCCAGCAGCTTAGCCTTGACTTACTGGGAGCAGTACTTC
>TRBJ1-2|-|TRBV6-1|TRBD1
CASSKAGGTYGYTF
TGTGCCAGCAGCAAAGCAGGGGGCACCTATGGCTACACCTTC
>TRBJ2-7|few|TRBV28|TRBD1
CASSLLEGSRGRGQYF
TGTGCCAGCAGTTTGTTGGAAGGGAGCAGGGGGCGAGGGCAGTACTTC
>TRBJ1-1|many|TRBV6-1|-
CASSVTVYSNTEAFF
TGTGCCAGCAGTGTAACGGTTTACTCGAACACTGAAGCTTTCTTT
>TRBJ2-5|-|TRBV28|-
CASSLRQVFFDDQETQYF
TGTGCCAGCAGCCTAAGACAGGTCTTCTTCGACGACCAAGAGACCCAGTACTTC
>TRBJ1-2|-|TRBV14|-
CASSQNRGYGYTF
TGTGCCAGCAGCCAAAATAGGGGGTATGGCTACACCTTC
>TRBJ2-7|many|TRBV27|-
CASSSSLVYEQYF
TGTGCCAGCAGTTCGTCCCTCGTTTACGAGCAGTACTTC
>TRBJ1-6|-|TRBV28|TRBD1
CASSTPGQGGNSPLHF
TGTGCCAGCAGTACCCCGGGACAGGGAGGGAATTCACCCCTCCACTTT
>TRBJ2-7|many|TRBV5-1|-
CASSLVSGTQAVEQYF
TGCGCCAGCAGCTTGGTGAGCGGGACACAAGCGGTCGAGCAGTACTTC